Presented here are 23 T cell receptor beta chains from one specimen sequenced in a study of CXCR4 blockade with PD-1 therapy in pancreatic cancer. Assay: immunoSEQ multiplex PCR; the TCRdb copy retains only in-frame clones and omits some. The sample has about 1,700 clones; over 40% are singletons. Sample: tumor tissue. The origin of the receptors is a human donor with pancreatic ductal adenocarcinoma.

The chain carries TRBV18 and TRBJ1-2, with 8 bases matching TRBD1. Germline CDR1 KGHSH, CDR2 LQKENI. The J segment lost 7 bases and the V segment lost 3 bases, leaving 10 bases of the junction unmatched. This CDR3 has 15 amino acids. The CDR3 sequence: CASSPPIVQGAGYTF. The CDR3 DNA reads TGTGCCAGCTCACCCCCGATCGTGCAGGGGGCTGGCTACACCTTC.

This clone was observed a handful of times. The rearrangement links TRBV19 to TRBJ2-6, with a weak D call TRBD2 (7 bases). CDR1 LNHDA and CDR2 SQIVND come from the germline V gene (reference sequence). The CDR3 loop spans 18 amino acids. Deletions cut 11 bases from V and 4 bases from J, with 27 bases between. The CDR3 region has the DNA TGTGCCTCCCAGAGGGGGGGACCTCTCCCCGGAGGGGCCAACGTCCTGACTTTC. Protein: CASQRGGPLPGGANVLTF.

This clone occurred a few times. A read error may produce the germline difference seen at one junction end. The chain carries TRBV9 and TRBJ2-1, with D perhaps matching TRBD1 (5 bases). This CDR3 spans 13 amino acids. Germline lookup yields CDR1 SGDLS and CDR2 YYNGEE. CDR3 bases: TGTACCAGCAGGGTGAGCTCCTACAATGAGCAGTTCTTC. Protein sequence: CTSRVSSYNEQFF.

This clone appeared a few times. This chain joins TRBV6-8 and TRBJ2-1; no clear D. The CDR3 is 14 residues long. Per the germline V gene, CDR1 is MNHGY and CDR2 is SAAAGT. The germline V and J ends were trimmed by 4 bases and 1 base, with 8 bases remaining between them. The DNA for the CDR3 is TGTGCCAGCAGTTTGAGTCCTTCCTACAATGAGCAGTTCTTC. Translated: CASSLSPSYNEQFF.

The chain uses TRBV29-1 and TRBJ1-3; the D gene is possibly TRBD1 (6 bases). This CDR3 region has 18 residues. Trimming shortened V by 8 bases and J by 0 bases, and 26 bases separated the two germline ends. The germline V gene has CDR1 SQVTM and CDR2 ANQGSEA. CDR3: CSFLNLGRGHYSGNTIYF. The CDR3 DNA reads TGCAGCTTCCTGAACCTGGGCAGGGGACATTACTCTGGAAACACCATATATTTT.

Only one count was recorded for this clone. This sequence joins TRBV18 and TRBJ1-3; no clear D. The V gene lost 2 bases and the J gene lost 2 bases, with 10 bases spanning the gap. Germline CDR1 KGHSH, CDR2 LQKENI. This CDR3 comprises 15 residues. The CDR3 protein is CASSPITEPGNTIYF. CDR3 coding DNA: TGTGCCAGCTCACCAATAACAGAACCTGGAAACACCATATATTTT.

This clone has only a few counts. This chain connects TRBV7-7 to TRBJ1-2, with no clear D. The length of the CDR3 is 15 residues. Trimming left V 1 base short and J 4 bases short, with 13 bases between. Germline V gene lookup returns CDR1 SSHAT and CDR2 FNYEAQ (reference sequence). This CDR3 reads CASSLEGEGVYGYTF. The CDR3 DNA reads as TGTGCCAGCAGCTTAGAAGGAGAGGGTGTCTATGGCTACACCTTC.

CDR3: CASSFGLAGFQETQYF. The DNA for the CDR3 is TGCGCCAGCAGCTTTGGACTAGCGGGTTTCCAAGAGACCCAGTACTTC. The genes are TRBV5-1 and TRBJ2-5, with 11 bases aligning to TRBD2. Per germline, CDR1 SGHRS and CDR2 YFSETQ. The CDR3 sequence is 16 residues long. The V and J ends lost 2 bases and 1 base, in that order; junction bases with no gene match: 4.

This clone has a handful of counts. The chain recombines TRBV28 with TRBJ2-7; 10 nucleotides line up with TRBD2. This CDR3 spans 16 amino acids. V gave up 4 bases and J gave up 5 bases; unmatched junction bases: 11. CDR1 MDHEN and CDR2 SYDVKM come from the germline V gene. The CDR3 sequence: CASSSPGASGGNEQYF. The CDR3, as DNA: TGTGCCAGCAGTTCTCCTGGGGCTAGCGGGGGTAACGAGCAGTACTTC.

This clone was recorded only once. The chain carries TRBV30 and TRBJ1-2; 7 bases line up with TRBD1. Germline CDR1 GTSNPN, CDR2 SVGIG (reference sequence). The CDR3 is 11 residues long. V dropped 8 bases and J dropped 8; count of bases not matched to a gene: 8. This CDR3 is CALATGNGYTF. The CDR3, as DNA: TGTGCCCTGGCGACAGGGAACGGCTACACCTTC.

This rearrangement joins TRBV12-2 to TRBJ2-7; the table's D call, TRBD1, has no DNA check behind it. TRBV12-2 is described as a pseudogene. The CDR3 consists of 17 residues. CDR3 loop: CASRFFYRGTSSYEQYV. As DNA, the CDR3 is TGTGCAAGTCGCTTTTTCTACAGGGGCACCAGCTCCTACGAGCAGTACGTC.

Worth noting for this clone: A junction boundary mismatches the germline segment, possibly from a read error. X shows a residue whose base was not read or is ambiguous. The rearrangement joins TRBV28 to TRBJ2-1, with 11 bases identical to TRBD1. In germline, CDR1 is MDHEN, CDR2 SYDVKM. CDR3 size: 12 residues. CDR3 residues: CXSGTGGNEQFF. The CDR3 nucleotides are TGTRCCAGCGGGACAGGGGGGAATGAGCAGTTCTTC.

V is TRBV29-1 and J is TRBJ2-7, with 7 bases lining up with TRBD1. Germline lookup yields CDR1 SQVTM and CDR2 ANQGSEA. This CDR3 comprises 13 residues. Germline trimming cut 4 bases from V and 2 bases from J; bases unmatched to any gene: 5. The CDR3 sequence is CSVGQGRAYEQYF. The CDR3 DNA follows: TGCAGCGTTGGACAGGGTAGGGCCTACGAGCAGTACTTC.

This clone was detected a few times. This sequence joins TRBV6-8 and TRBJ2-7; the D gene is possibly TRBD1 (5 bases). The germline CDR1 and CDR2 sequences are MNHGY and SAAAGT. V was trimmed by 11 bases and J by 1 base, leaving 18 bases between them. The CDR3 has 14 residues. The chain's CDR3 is CASWRYPGSYEQYF. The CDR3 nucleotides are TGTGCCTCCTGGCGGTACCCAGGGTCCTACGAGCAGTACTTC.

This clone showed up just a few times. Here the CDR3 reads CAFPKRAGELFF. As DNA, the CDR3 is TGTGCCTTCCCGAAAAGGGCCGGGGAGCTGTTTTTT. The rearrangement joins TRBV30 to TRBJ2-2; D call uncertain. V was cut by 7 bases and J by 6 bases, with 12 bases left in between. Germline assignment: CDR1 GTSNPN and CDR2 SVGIG (reference sequence). The CDR3 consists of 12 residues.

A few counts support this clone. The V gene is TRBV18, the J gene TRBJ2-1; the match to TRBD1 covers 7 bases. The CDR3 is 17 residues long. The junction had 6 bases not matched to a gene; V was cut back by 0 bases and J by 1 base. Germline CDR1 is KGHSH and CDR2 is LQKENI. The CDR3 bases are TGTGCCAGCTCACCACCGATAGGGGGCACGTCCTACAATGAGCAGTTCTTC. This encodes CASSPPIGGTSYNEQFF.

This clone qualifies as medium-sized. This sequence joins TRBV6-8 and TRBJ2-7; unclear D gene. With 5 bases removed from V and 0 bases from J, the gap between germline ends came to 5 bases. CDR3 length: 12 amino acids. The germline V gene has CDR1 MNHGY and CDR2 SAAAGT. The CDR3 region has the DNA TGTGCCAGCAGTGACGGCTCCTACGAGCAGTACTTC. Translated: CASSDGSYEQYF.

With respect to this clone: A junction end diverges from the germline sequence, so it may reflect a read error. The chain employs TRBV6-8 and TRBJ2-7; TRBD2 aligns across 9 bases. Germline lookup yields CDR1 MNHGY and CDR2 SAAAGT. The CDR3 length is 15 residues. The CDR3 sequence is CAISPRAGGRYEQYF. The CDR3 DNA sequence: TGTGCCATCAGTCCTCGAGCGGGAGGCCGCTACGAGCAGTACTTC.

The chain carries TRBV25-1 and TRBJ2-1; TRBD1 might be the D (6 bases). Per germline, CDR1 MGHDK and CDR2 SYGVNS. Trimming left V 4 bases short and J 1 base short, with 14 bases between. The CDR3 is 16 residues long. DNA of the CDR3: TGTGCCAGCAGTGCGACACAGGGTCTTTCCTACAATGAGCAGTTCTTC. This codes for CASSATQGLSYNEQFF.

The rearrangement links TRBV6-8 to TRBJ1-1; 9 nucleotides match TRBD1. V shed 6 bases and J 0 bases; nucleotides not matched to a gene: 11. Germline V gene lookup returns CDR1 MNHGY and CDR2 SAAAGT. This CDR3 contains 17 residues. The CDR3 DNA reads TGTGCCAGCAGGAAGGGGACAGGGCTGGGGGTGAACACTGAAGCTTTCTTT. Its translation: CASRKGTGLGVNTEAFF.

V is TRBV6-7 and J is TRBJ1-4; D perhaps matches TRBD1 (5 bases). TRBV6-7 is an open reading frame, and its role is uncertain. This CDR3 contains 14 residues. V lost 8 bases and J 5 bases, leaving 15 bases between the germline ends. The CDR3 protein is CASRGAGLNEKLFF. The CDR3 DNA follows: TGTGCCAGCCGTGGGGCGGGGCTGAATGAAAAACTGTTTTTT.

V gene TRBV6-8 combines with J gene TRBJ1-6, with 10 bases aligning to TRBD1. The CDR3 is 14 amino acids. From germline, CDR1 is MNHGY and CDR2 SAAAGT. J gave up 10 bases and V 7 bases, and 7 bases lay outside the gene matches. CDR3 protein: CASTRQGASSPLHF. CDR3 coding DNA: TGTGCCAGCACCAGACAGGGGGCTTCATCACCCCTCCACTTT.

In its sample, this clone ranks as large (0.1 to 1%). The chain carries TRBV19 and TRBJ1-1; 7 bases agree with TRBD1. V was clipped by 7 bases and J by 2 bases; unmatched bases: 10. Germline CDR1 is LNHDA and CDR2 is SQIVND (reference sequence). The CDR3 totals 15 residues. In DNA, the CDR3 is TGTGCCAGTACCCTACCGAGGGGGCCAAACACTGAAGCTTTCTTT. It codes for CASTLPRGPNTEAFF.